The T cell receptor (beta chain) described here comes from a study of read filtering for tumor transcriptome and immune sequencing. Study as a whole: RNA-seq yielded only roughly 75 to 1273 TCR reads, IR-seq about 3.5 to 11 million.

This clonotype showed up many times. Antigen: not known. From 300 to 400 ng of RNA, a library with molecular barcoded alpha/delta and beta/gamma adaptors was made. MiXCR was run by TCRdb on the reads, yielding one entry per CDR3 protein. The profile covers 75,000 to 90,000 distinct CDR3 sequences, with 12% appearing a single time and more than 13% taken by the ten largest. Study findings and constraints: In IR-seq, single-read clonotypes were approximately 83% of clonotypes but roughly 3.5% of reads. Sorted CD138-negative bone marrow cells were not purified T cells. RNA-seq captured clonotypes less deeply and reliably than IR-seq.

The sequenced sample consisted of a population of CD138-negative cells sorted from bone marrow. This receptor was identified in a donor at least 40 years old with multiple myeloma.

CDR3 protein: CASSPTGLVHLYNEQFF. CDR3 nucleotides: TGTGCCAGCAGCCCCACGGGACTAGTCCACCTCTACAATGAGCAGTTCTTC. The chain uses TRBV7-2 and TRBJ2-1; 8 positions match TRBD2. The V segment lost 5 bases and the J segment 3 bases; nucleotides outside the gene matches: 12. Germline V gene lookup returns CDR1 SGHTA and CDR2 FQGNSA. The CDR3 covers 17 residues.